This T cell receptor (beta chain) was found in a study of blood T cell repertoires in COVID-19. Some clones are missing from TCRdb's copy, which holds only in-frame ones; the method was immunoSEQ multiplex PCR. The table has approximately 130,000 clones, 86% seen once. The CDR3 contains 14 residues. The germline V gene has CDR1 SGHNT and CDR2 YENEEA. Trimming at V came to 7 bases and at J to 6 bases, leaving 11 bases not matched to a gene. Material: peripheral blood. This receptor was obtained from a woman between 45 and 65 years old who had recovered from COVID-19. V and J are TRBV11-3 and TRBJ2-7; the match to TRBD2 covers 8 bases. CDR3: CASKPDGRDGEQYF. Written as DNA, the CDR3 is TGTGCCAGCAAACCCGACGGGAGGGACGGCGAGCAGTACTTC.